The rows below give T cell receptor beta chains drawn from one sample of a study of cytomegalovirus exposure and HLA in healthy donors. Clones were sequenced by immunoSEQ multiplex PCR, and TCRdb holds only the in-frame ones, with some missing. Altogether about 150,000 clones are present, roughly 74% being singletons, with the ten largest covering about 2.6%. What was sequenced was PBMCs. These TCRs come from a man in his late teens or twenties in good health and CMV-seronegative. Both conserved end residues are part of each CDR3. Fields, in order: V gene, J gene, D gene, clone size, CDR3 DNA, CDR3 protein. A D gene is named only where the DNA matches it firmly. A row's size may be missing; if present it is once, few, many or a size class.

TRBV5-1	TRBJ2-6	.	.	TGCGCCAGCAGCGCGGGACAGCCACTCTCTGGGGCCAACGTCCTGACTTTC	CASSAGQPLSGANVLTF
TRBV10-3	TRBJ1-2	TRBD1	.	TGTGCCACCAGTGGGGAAGGGGACAGGGGCTATGGCTACACCTTC	CATSGEGDRGYGYTF
TRBV6-6	TRBJ2-7	.	.	TGTGCCAGCAGTACCGGGGACTACGAGCAGTACTTC	CASSTGDYEQYF
TRBV4-1	TRBJ1-2	TRBD1	.	TGCGCCAGCAGCCAACTACCGGGACAGGGACGTGGCTACACCTTC	CASSQLPGQGRGYTF
TRBV5-1	TRBJ2-1	.	.	TGCGCCAGCAGCGTGGCAGGGGAGCTAGTTTACAATGAGCAGTTCTTC	CASSVAGELVYNEQFF
TRBV28	TRBJ1-4	TRBD1	few	TGTGCCAGCAGTCTCGGGGACAGGGGGTTGTATGAAAAACTGTTTTTT	CASSLGDRGLYEKLFF
TRBV5-1	TRBJ2-5	TRBD2	.	TGCGCCAGCAGCCCAGGACTAGCGGGGGGTGGAGGGGAGACCCAGTACTTC	CASSPGLAGGGGETQYF
TRBV18	TRBJ1-3	.	few	TGTGCCAGCTCACCTCTCTCGCGGGCCGGGGACTCTGGAAACACCATATATTTT	CASSPLSRAGDSGNTIYF
TRBV5-5	TRBJ1-2	.	.	TGTGCCAGCAGCCCGACTCTCTCGAACTATGGCTACACCTTC	CASSPTLSNYGYTF
TRBV19	TRBJ1-5	TRBD1	.	TGTGCCAGTAGTATAGGGGGACAGGGGGGCCAGCCCCAGCATTTT	CASSIGGQGGQPQHF
TRBV15	TRBJ2-6	.	.	TGTGCCACCAGCAGAGATGAGGGGGTTGGGGCCAACGGCCTGACTTTC	CATSRDEGVGANGLTF
TRBV6-5	TRBJ2-6	.	.	TGTGCCAGCAGTTACCAAGGGGCTGGGGCCAACGTCCTGACTTTC	CASSYQGAGANVLTF
TRBV6-1	TRBJ1-2	.	.	TGTGCCAGCAGCCCAGACAGGCCATATGGCTACACCTTC	CASSPDRPYGYTF
TRBV5-6	TRBJ1-1	TRBD1	.	TGTGCCAGCAGCTTCCGGACAGGGGGGACTGAAGCTTTCTTT	CASSFRTGGTEAFF
TRBV5-6	TRBJ2-3	.	.	TGTGCCAGCCTCAGAAGGGGTACAGATACGCAGTATTTT	CASLRRGTDTQYF
TRBV4-1	TRBJ1-1	.	.	TGCGCCAGCAGCCGATATAAGGGGGGGAGCACTGAAGCTTTCTTT	CASSRYKGGSTEAFF
TRBV5-4	TRBJ1-2	.	.	TGTGCCAGCAGGGGACAATCGGGCTACACCTTC	CASRGQSGYTF
TRBV7-9	TRBJ2-7	.	.	TGTGCCAGCACCGGGGGATACAGTTCCTACGAGCAGTACTTC	CASTGGYSSYEQYF
TRBV25-1	TRBJ1-5	.	.	TGTGCCAGCAGTGAATCCCTGGGAGATCAGCCCCAGCATTTT	CASSESLGDQPQHF
TRBV28	TRBJ1-3	TRBD1	few	TGTGCCAGCAGTTTCCAGACAGGGCCGACTGGAAACACCATATATTTT	CASSFQTGPTGNTIYF
TRBV2	TRBJ2-1	.	.	TGTGCCAGCAGTGAGCTAGCCTACAATGAGCAGTTCTTC	CASSELAYNEQFF
TRBV6-5	TRBJ2-1	.	.	TGTGCCAGCACCTATGCAGGTTACTCCTACAATGAGCAGTTCTTC	CASTYAGYSYNEQFF
TRBV4-2	TRBJ2-2	TRBD1	.	TGTGCCAGCAGCCCCGGACAGGGCAACTCCGGGGAGCTGTTTTTT	CASSPGQGNSGELFF
TRBV19	TRBJ1-5	.	.	TGTGCCAGTAGTATTAATTTTCCAGGGTCCTTAGCCCAGCATTTT	CASSINFPGSLAQHF
TRBV6-5	TRBJ1-1	.	.	TGTGCCAGCAGTTACTCGAGTTTGATGTGGAACACTGAAGCTTTCTTT	CASSYSSLMWNTEAFF
TRBV28	TRBJ2-3	TRBD1	.	TGTGCCAGCAGTTCCATTAAAACAGGGGATGTCGCAGATACGCAGTATTTT	CASSSIKTGDVADTQYF